In its sample, the clone carrying this T cell receptor (beta chain) was seen a few times. Antigen unknown. The data stem from a study of T cell repertoires in cytomegalovirus infection. TCRdb ran MiXCR on the reads and lists one entry per CDR3 protein. The data show some 590,000 distinct CDR3 sequences, about 40% seen once. Germline CDR1 is SEHNR and CDR2 is FQNEAQ (reference sequence). This CDR3 spans 15 amino acids. V lost 0 bases to trimming and J lost 10 bases, with 13 bases between them. This receptor was obtained from a human donor in good health (CMV status not recorded). Some clones in this sample may be carry-over from other donors' samples. The sample here was cultured PBMCs, taken from culture after CMV antigen stimulation. The chain is built from TRBV7-9 and TRBJ1-6; D uncertain. The CDR3 DNA follows: TGTGCCAGCAGCTTAGCGGGTCGGCCCTACTCACCCCTCCACTTT. The encoded protein is CASSLAGRPYSPLHF.